This T cell receptor beta chain is drawn from a study of CD8 T cells in ankylosing spondylitis. Study conclusions and caveats: Typical of ankylosing spondylitis blood, it appeared, was a TCR beta motif of fewer than ten highly homologous variants.

TCRdb re-called the 5' RACE reads through MiXCR, storing one row per CDR3 protein. The top ten hold approximately 0.5% of the sample, which has about 800,000 distinct CDR3 sequences, approximately 12% seen once. Ten or more counts support this clonotype. Its cognate antigen is unknown. Sequenced input: blood, either unsorted or a sorted T cell fraction (not recorded which). The TCR comes from a male donor with ankylosing spondylitis.

CDR3 loop: CASHRGASYNEQFF. CDR3 in DNA: TGTGCCAGTCATCGGGGAGCCTCCTACAATGAGCAGTTCTTC. The chain recombines TRBV12-3 or TRBV12-4 with TRBJ2-1, with a tentative D call TRBD2 (5 bases). V shed 9 bases and J shed 0 bases, with 12 bases lying between them. The CDR3 runs 14 residues.